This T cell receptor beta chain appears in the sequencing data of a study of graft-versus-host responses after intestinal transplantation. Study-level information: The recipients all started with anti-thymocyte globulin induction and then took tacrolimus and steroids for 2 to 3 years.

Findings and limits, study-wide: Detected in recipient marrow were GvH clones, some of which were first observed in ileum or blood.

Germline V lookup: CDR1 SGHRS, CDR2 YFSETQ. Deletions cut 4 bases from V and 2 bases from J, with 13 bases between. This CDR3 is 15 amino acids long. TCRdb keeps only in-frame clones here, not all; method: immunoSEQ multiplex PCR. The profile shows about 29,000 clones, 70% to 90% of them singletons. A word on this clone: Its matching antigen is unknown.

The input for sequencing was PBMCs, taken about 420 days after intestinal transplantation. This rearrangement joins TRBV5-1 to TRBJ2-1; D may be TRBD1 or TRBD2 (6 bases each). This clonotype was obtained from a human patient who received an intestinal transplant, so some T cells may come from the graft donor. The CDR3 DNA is TGCGCCAGCAGCCCCGCCGGGGGCACCTACAATGAGCAGTTCTTC. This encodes CASSPAGGTYNEQFF.